Presented here are 24 T cell receptor beta chains from one specimen sequenced in a study of blood T cell repertoires in COVID-19. Sequencing used immunoSEQ multiplex PCR; TCRdb keeps in-frame clones, though not all of them. Among 110,000 or so clones listed, roughly 85% were seen once. Sequenced material: peripheral blood. The receptors were gathered from a human donor in a cohort sampled during active COVID-19.

The chain links TRBV6-6 to TRBJ1-2; 8 positions match TRBD1. The CDR3 consists of 14 residues. Germline assignment: CDR1 MNHNY and CDR2 SVGAGI (reference sequence). J gave up 7 bases and V 4 bases, and 8 bases lay outside the gene matches. Written as DNA, the CDR3 is TGTGCCAGCAGTTCCGGACAGGGAGAGGGTGGCTACACCTTC. Its translation is CASSSGQGEGGYTF.

This chain uses TRBV29-1 with TRBJ1-2, with D possibly being TRBD1 (5 bases). V gave up 7 bases and J gave up 10 bases, with 13 bases separating them. Germline values: CDR1 SQVTM, CDR2 ANQGSEA. This CDR3 is built from 10 residues. Here the CDR3 reads CSDGQDIYTF. The CDR3 nucleotides are TGCAGCGACGGACAAGACATCTACACCTTC.

CDR3 in DNA: TGTGCCAGCAGGTTATCCTACGAGCAGTACTTC. Translated, it gives CASRLSYEQYF. This rearrangement joins TRBV6-5 to TRBJ2-7, with D unresolved. Germline V gene sequence: CDR1 MNHEY, CDR2 SVGAGI. This CDR3 spans 11 amino acids. V was cut by 6 bases and J by 1 base, with 4 bases left in between.

V and J are TRBV6-5 and TRBJ1-6, with a possible D match to TRBD1 (5 bases). The V end lost 4 bases, the J end lost 1 base, and 8 bases lay between the germline ends. Germline V gene lookup returns CDR1 MNHEY and CDR2 SVGAGI. This CDR3 has 15 amino acids. The CDR3 region has the DNA TGTGCCAGCAGTTCCGGACATTCCTATAATTCACCCCTCCACTTT. As protein: CASSSGHSYNSPLHF.

The chain employs TRBV2 and TRBJ2-1; maybe TRBD2 (5 bases). Germline CDR1 SNHLY, CDR2 FYNNEI. The length of the CDR3 is 13 residues. V was trimmed by 2 bases and J by 7 bases, leaving 9 bases between them. The CDR3 reads CASSESGFNEQFF. In DNA, the CDR3 is TGTGCCAGCAGTGAATCGGGGTTTAATGAGCAGTTCTTC. Together with reference TRBV2 and TRBJ2-1, the CDR3 gives the full variable domain: EPEVTQTPSHQVTQMGQEVILRCVPISNHLYFYWYRQILGQKVEFLVSFYNNEISEKSEIFDDQFSVERPDGSNFTLKIRSTKLEDSAMYFCASSESGFNEQFFGPGTRLTVL.

This chain connects TRBV21-1 to TRBJ1-1. TRBV21-1 constitutes a pseudogene. CDR3 length: 15 amino acids. The CDR3 nucleotides are TGTGCCAGCAGCAACCGAGGCTCGATGAACACTGAAGCTTTCTTT. This translates into CASSNRGSMNTEAFF.

V gene TRBV25-1 combines with J gene TRBJ1-3; D is unresolved. Germline lookup yields CDR1 MGHDK and CDR2 SYGVNS. The CDR3 is made up of 15 amino acids. Trimming pared 4 bases from V and 0 bases from J, leaving 10 bases between. CDR3 in DNA: TGTGCCAGCAGTGCCGTCGGGAGCTCTGGAAACACCATATATTTT. Translation gives CASSAVGSSGNTIYF.

The chain carries TRBV7-2 and TRBJ2-7; no clear D gene. Per the germline V gene, CDR1 is SGHTA and CDR2 is FQGNSA. This CDR3 has 13 residues. Between the trimmed V and J ends, which lost 3 bases and 0 bases, there was a span of 6 bases. The CDR3 coding sequence is TGTGCCAGCAGCTTTCTAGACTCCTACGAGCAGTACTTC. Amino acids: CASSFLDSYEQYF. The variable domain in full, completed from reference TRBV7-2 and TRBJ2-7, reads GAGVSQSPSNKVTEKGKDVELRCDPISGHTALYWYRQSLGQGLEFLIYFQGNSAPDKSGLPSDRFSAERTGGSVSTLTIQRTQQEDSAVYLCASSFLDSYEQYFGPGTRLTVT.

This chain joins TRBV7-2 and TRBJ2-3; D might be TRBD2 (5 bases). Deletions cut 0 bases from V and 0 bases from J, with 10 bases between. CDR3 length: 16 residues. The germline V gene has CDR1 SGHTA and CDR2 FQGNSA. CDR3 loop: CASSLASATSTDTQYF. For the CDR3, the DNA is TGTGCCAGCAGCTTAGCTAGCGCGACTAGCACAGATACGCAGTATTTT. The full variable domain, rest sourced from reference TRBV7-2 and TRBJ2-3, is GAGVSQSPSNKVTEKGKDVELRCDPISGHTALYWYRQSLGQGLEFLIYFQGNSAPDKSGLPSDRFSAERTGGSVSTLTIQRTQQEDSAVYLCASSLASATSTDTQYFGPGTRLTVL.

This clone was recorded once. The chain joins TRBV3-1 (or the pseudogene TRBV3-2) to TRBJ1-6; 8 positions match TRBD1. The CDR3 totals 13 residues. Looked up from germline, CDR1 is LGHDT and CDR2 is YNNKEL (reference sequence). The ends lost 4 bases at V and 10 bases at J; junction bases unmatched: 3. The CDR3 region has the DNA TGTGCCAGCAGCCGGACAGGGCAATCACCCCTCCACTTT. It encodes CASSRTGQSPLHF.

This chain connects TRBV28 to TRBJ2-7, with 11 bases identical to TRBD2. V trimming: 5 bases; J trimming: 3 bases; junction bases outside the gene matches: 15. This CDR3 region has 18 residues. From germline, CDR1 is MDHEN and CDR2 SYDVKM. This CDR3 is CASSPIHRASGGNYEQYF. The CDR3 DNA reads TGTGCCAGCAGTCCCATTCACCGGGCTAGCGGGGGGAACTACGAGCAGTACTTC.

The chain employs TRBV6-1 and TRBJ1-3, with 7 bases lining up with TRBD1. V lost 3 bases, J lost 0 bases, and 5 bases stayed unmatched. There are 16 residues in the CDR3. The V gene's germline CDR1 is MNHNS and CDR2 SASEGT. The CDR3 protein is CASSDSGQISGNTIYF. The CDR3 region has the DNA TGTGCCAGCAGTGATTCGGGACAGATCTCTGGAAACACCATATATTTT.

The chain uses TRBV12-3 or TRBV12-4 and TRBJ1-3; D is uncertain. V was cut by 3 bases and J by 5 bases, with 8 bases left in between. The CDR3 is 13 amino acids. CDR3 protein: CASSFGLRNTIYF. The DNA for the CDR3 is TGTGCCAGCAGTTTTGGACTCCGAAACACCATATATTTT.

The chain recombines TRBV12-3 or TRBV12-4 with TRBJ1-2; a possible D gene is TRBD1 (5 bases). This CDR3 is 13 amino acids long. V lost 2 bases and J lost 5, with 9 bases in between. The CDR3 sequence is CASSLSGGYGYTF. CDR3 in DNA: TGTGCCAGCAGTTTATCGGGGGGTTATGGCTACACCTTC.

The chain employs TRBV5-4 and TRBJ2-3; 8 bases are shared with TRBD2. Looked up from germline, CDR1 is SGHNT and CDR2 is YYREEE (reference sequence). J lost 0 bases, V lost 9 bases, and 3 bases had no gene match. The CDR3 spans 13 residues. The CDR3 loop is CATQRGSTDTQYF. The CDR3 nucleotides are TGTGCCACCCAGCGGGGGAGCACAGATACGCAGTATTTT.

This clone showed up just once. The chain carries TRBV15 and TRBJ2-1; TRBD1 aligns across 7 bases. CDR1 is LNHNV, CDR2 YYDKDF, per germline (reference sequence). CDR3 length: 16 residues. V lost 5 bases to trimming and J lost 4 bases; unmatched junction nucleotides: 11. CDR3 nucleotides: TGTGCCACCAGCCCGAGATACGCGACAGGGTACAATGAGCAGTTCTTC. It is translated as CATSPRYATGYNEQFF.

The rearrangement links TRBV4-3 to TRBJ2-1; D gene unclear. The CDR3 totals 16 residues. Trimming pared 1 base from V and 0 bases from J, leaving 10 bases between. Germline V lookup: CDR1 LGHNA, CDR2 YSLEER. The CDR3 protein is CASSQAAATSYNEQFF. The CDR3 region has the DNA TGCGCCAGCAGCCAAGCCGCGGCGACCTCCTACAATGAGCAGTTCTTC.

V and J are TRBV9 and TRBJ2-7; a possible D gene is TRBD2 (6 bases). V dropped 3 bases and J dropped 4 bases, with 14 bases sitting between them. Germline lookup yields CDR1 SGDLS and CDR2 YYNGEE. This CDR3 has 14 residues. The CDR3 DNA reads TGTGCCAGCAGCGCCGGGACTGGATTATACGAGCAGTACTTC. Protein: CASSAGTGLYEQYF. Complete variable domain (other parts from reference TRBV9 and TRBJ2-7): DSGVTQTPKHLITATGQRVTLRCSPRSGDLSVYWYQQSLDQGLQFLIQYYNGEERAKGNILERFSAQQFPDLHSELNLSSLELGDSALYFCASSAGTGLYEQYFGPGTRLTVT.

The chain combines TRBV10-3 with TRBJ2-7; 7 bases match TRBD1. The ends lost 7 bases at V and 3 bases at J; junction bases unmatched: 6. Germline assignment: CDR1 ENHRY and CDR2 SYGVKD. The CDR3 has 13 amino acids. The CDR3, as DNA: TGTGCCATCAATCCCGCAGGGGGCTACGAGCAGTACTTC. Translated, it gives CAINPAGGYEQYF.

This chain connects TRBV24-1 to TRBJ2-4, with D maybe TRBD2 (6 bases). V lost 3 bases, J lost 4 bases, and 12 bases lay in between. Germline CDR1 and CDR2: KGHDR and SFDVKD. The CDR3 loop spans 15 amino acids. Here the CDR3 DNA reads TGTGCCACCAGTGATCCCAGGGACTCAAAAAACATTCAGTACTTC. Translating it yields CATSDPRDSKNIQYF.

This chain links TRBV29-1 with TRBJ1-6; D unclear. Germline CDR1 reads SQVTM; CDR2 reads ANQGSEA. CDR3 length: 13 residues. Trimming shortened V by 5 bases and J by 9 bases, and 14 bases separated the two germline ends. The CDR3 region is CSVQGSSSSPLHF. CDR3 DNA sequence: TGCAGCGTTCAAGGGTCATCGAGTTCACCCCTCCACTTT.

The chain couples TRBV6-1 to TRBJ2-2; TRBD2 is a possible D gene (7 bases). This CDR3 has 15 residues. CDR1 and CDR2 from the germline V gene are MNHNS and SASEGT. V was cut by 1 base and J by 7 bases, with 13 bases left in between. The CDR3 DNA reads as TGTGCCAGCAGTGAAGAAGGGGGGGACGTCGGGGAGCTGTTTTTT. Protein sequence: CASSEEGGDVGELFF.

The rearrangement joins TRBV11-3 to TRBJ2-1; 8 bases are shared with TRBD2. V was clipped by 1 base and J by 8 bases; unmatched bases: 7. In germline, CDR1 is SGHNT, CDR2 YENEEA. The CDR3 is made up of 15 amino acids. The CDR3 DNA follows: TGTGCCAGCAGCTTAGCAGGGACTAGTGTGGATGAGCAGTTCTTC. Translation gives CASSLAGTSVDEQFF.

The V gene is TRBV7-8, the J gene TRBJ2-3; no clear D. V was cut by 0 bases and J by 4 bases, with 20 bases left in between. Germline V CDR1 and CDR2: SGHVS, FQNEAQ. The CDR3 is made up of 18 amino acids. The CDR3 sequence: CASSLAPLLQKVADTQYF. CDR3 bases: TGTGCCAGCAGCTTAGCGCCCCTACTCCAAAAAGTCGCAGATACGCAGTATTTT.